Below, 24 T cell receptor beta chains from the same sample are listed, as sequenced in a study of blood T cells in healthy people across ages (dated by TCRdb to the mid-2010s). The library came from 5' RACE. TCRdb records Illumina HiSeq 2500 as the sequencer. A second 7 to 11 cycle PCR used a sample-barcoded 5' primer and a J-beta primer mix. The public reads were reanalyzed by TCRdb: fastp trimming at Q25, MiXCR alignment, in-frame beta chains only. Rows merge per CDR3 protein into single entries with the most common DNA and genes. Across this sample there are about 1.4 million distinct CDR3 sequences, with approximately 59% seen only once. The ten largest clones add up to over 5% of the sample. Sequenced sample: blood. Receptor source: a man aged 18 to 29 in good health.

The rearrangement joins TRBV20-1 to TRBJ2-1; no definite D call. The germline V gene has CDR1 DFQATT and CDR2 SNEGSKA (reference sequence). The CDR3 is 13 residues long. V lost 5 bases and J 5 bases, leaving 13 bases between the germline ends. CDR3 DNA sequence: TGCAGTGCTTTGCCCCGGGCCAACAATGAGCAGTTCTTC. This translates into CSALPRANNEQFF.

This clonotype was seen a few times. The chain employs TRBV27 and TRBJ1-2, with D possibly TRBD1 on 6 matching bases. This CDR3 comprises 14 residues. V gave up 6 bases and J gave up 4 bases, with 15 bases separating them. Per germline, CDR1 MNHEY and CDR2 SMNVEV (reference sequence). CDR3 sequence reads: CASRDGQSSYGYTF. Written as DNA, the CDR3 is TGTGCCAGCAGAGACGGACAGAGCAGCTATGGCTACACCTTC.

V gene TRBV7-6 combines with J gene TRBJ2-7; 7 bases match TRBD1. CDR3 size: 14 residues. Per germline, CDR1 SGHVS and CDR2 FNYEAQ. The J segment lost 2 bases and the V segment lost 5 bases, leaving 6 bases of the junction unmatched. The CDR3 loop reads CASSEGTDPYEQYF. The CDR3 DNA follows: TGTGCCAGCAGCGAGGGGACAGATCCCTACGAGCAGTACTTC. The whole variable domain, filled in from reference TRBV7-6 and TRBJ2-7, reads GAGVSQSPRYKVTKRGQDVALRCDPISGHVSLYWYRQALGQGPEFLTYFNYEAQQDKSGLPNDRFSAERPEGSISTLTIQRTEQRDSAMYRCASSEGTDPYEQYFGPGTRLTVT.

The J gene is TRBJ2-3, the V gene TRBV11-3; 7 bases map to TRBD2. Germline V gene lookup returns CDR1 SGHNT and CDR2 YENEEA. The CDR3 is made up of 14 amino acids. Unmatched junction bases numbered 4, after V lost 6 bases and J lost 1 base. CDR3 amino acids: CASSRREGTDTQYF. In DNA form, the CDR3 reads TGTGCCAGCAGTAGACGGGAGGGCACAGATACGCAGTATTTT.

J is TRBJ2-3 and V is TRBV5-1; no clear D. The CDR3 loop spans 15 amino acids. Germline V gives CDR1 SGHRS, CDR2 YFSETQ. Trimming left V 0 bases short and J 2 bases short, with 10 bases between. DNA for the CDR3: TGCGCCAGCAGCTTGGAGGCCCCCTCCACAGATACGCAGTATTTT. It translates to CASSLEAPSTDTQYF.

As to this clonotype: The junction and the germline gene differ at one end; a read error may be behind it. This chain joins TRBV7-6 and TRBJ1-2; no clear D gene. Germline lookup yields CDR1 SGHVS and CDR2 FNYEAQ. The CDR3 contains 14 residues. In nucleotides, the CDR3 is TGTGCCTGCAGCTACAGCGACAAGTCCTATGGCTACACCTTC. It yields the protein CACSYSDKSYGYTF.

This clonotype was seen repeatedly, ten times or more. The CDR3 DNA follows: TGCGCCAGCAGCTTGGGTACAGGGCTGGCCTATGGCTACACCTTC. This gives the protein CASSLGTGLAYGYTF. The V and J genes are TRBV5-1 and TRBJ1-2; tentative D call: TRBD1 (6 bases). With 0 bases removed from V and 4 bases from J, the gap between germline ends came to 13 bases. There are 15 residues in the CDR3. The germline CDR1 and CDR2 sequences are SGHRS and YFSETQ.

The gene calls are TRBV11-2 and TRBJ2-3; D is unclear. Between the trimmed V and J ends, which lost 2 bases and 6 bases, there was a span of 18 bases. The CDR3 covers 16 residues. The germline V gene has CDR1 SGHAT and CDR2 FQNNGV. CDR3 protein: CASSLLRGPKGDTQYF. The CDR3 DNA sequence: TGTGCCAGCAGCTTACTAAGAGGCCCAAAAGGGGATACGCAGTATTTT.

J is TRBJ1-2 and V is TRBV28; TRBD1 matches at 9 bases. V shed 9 bases, J shed 4 bases, and the junction held 9 bases outside the gene matches. Germline-derived CDR1 and CDR2 are MDHEN and SYDVKM. This CDR3 contains 14 residues. For the CDR3, the DNA is TGTGCCAGTGCCACAGGGGGCCAGGGCTATGGCTACACCTTC. Residues: CASATGGQGYGYTF.

The chain uses TRBV20-1 and TRBJ2-5; D possibly corresponds to TRBD2 (6 bases). The J call is in doubt because the DNA end fits TRBJ2-7 better. Germline CDR1 reads DFQATT; CDR2 reads SNEGSKA (reference sequence). This CDR3 contains 13 residues. The CDR3 nucleotides read TGCAGTGCTAGTGCTAGCTTCGGGGGCGAGCAGTACTTC. Encoded protein: CSASASFGGEQYF.

The V and J genes are TRBV29-1 and TRBJ2-1; no clear D. Trimming shortened V by 7 bases and J by 8 bases, and 24 bases separated the two germline ends. Germline V gene sequence: CDR1 SQVTM, CDR2 ANQGSEA. The CDR3 totals 15 residues. CDR3 region: CSGGRPGVKNDEQFF. The CDR3 DNA reads as TGCAGCGGCGGAAGACCGGGCGTCAAAAACGATGAGCAGTTCTTC.

This chain links TRBV28 with TRBJ1-1; no reliable D call. CDR3 length: 18 residues. Germline V gene data show CDR1 as MDHEN and CDR2 as SYDVKM. The V and J ends lost 7 bases and 3 bases respectively, with 27 bases between them. As DNA, the CDR3 is TGTGCCAGCAATTCTCCATTCCTTAGGGCAGGCACGGACACTGAAGCTTTCTTT. Translated, it gives CASNSPFLRAGTDTEAFF.

The chain joins TRBV25-1 to TRBJ2-4, with 7 bases that match TRBD1. The J call may not be correct, given that the DNA end is closer to TRBJ2-5. The CDR3 covers 15 residues. CDR1 and CDR2 from the germline V gene are MGHDK and SYGVNS. CDR3: CASSAYTGVEETQYF. CDR3 bases: TGTGCCAGCAGCGCCTATACAGGGGTAGAGGAGACCCAGTACTTC.

The chain joins TRBV7-2 to TRBJ2-7; D not resolved. With 1 base removed from V and 3 bases from J, the gap between germline ends came to 13 bases. The length of the CDR3 is 15 residues. Germline CDR1 SGHTA, CDR2 FQGNSA. The CDR3 sequence is CASSLEGQANYEQYF. The CDR3 DNA sequence: TGTGCCAGCAGCTTAGAGGGCCAGGCGAACTACGAGCAGTACTTC.

This clonotype came up many times. It may be a read error: a sequence one base away is much more abundant. The J gene is TRBJ2-1, the V gene TRBV29-1, with D possibly matching TRBD1 (6 bases). The DNA end favors TRBJ2-7, so the J call may be wrong. Germline V gives CDR1 SQVTM, CDR2 ANQGSEA. This CDR3 has 14 residues. CDR3 bases: TGCAGCGTTGGGCTGCTGACAGGTTACAATGAGCAGTACTTC. Its translation: CSVGLLTGYNEQYF.

This clonotype was detected a few times. This chain's CDR3 is CASSLAPSGGNTDTQYF. The CDR3 bases are TGTGCCAGCAGCTTAGCCCCCAGCGGGGGTAACACAGATACGCAGTATTTT. The chain carries TRBV11-2 and TRBJ2-3; 8 bases fit TRBD2. CDR1 and CDR2 (germline): SGHAT, FQNNGV. The CDR3 has 17 residues. Germline trimming cut 1 base from V and 2 bases from J; bases unmatched to any gene: 8.

This clonotype was seen a handful of times. The chain is built from TRBV5-8 and TRBJ1-2, with 10 bases fitting TRBD1. Germline V CDR1 and CDR2: SGHTS, YDEGEE. With V trimmed by 2 bases and J by 4 bases, 8 bases remained unmatched. The CDR3 contains 16 residues. The CDR3 DNA reads as TGTGCCAGCAGCTTTCCCGGGACAGGGGTGGGCTATGGCTACACCTTC. Amino acids: CASSFPGTGVGYGYTF.

This clonotype was seen more than once but under ten times. V and J are TRBV9 and TRBJ2-1; no definite D call. V was shortened by 4 bases and J by 5 bases, with 7 bases between the two germline ends. The CDR3 extends over 12 amino acids. Per germline, CDR1 SGDLS and CDR2 YYNGEE. The CDR3 loop is CASSPPDNEQFF. CDR3 bases: TGTGCCAGCAGCCCACCCGACAATGAGCAGTTCTTC.

This clonotype was seen a handful of times. The chain joins TRBV6-1 to TRBJ2-5, with 9 bases lining up with TRBD1. There are 15 residues in the CDR3. V lost 3 bases to trimming and J lost 4 bases; unmatched junction nucleotides: 6. Per the germline V gene, CDR1 is MNHNS and CDR2 is SASEGT. The CDR3 bases are TGTGCCAGCAGTGACTGGGGACAGGGTGCAGAGACCCAGTACTTC. It codes for CASSDWGQGAETQYF.

J is TRBJ2-7 and V is TRBV6-2 or TRBV6-3; TRBD2 is a possible D gene (5 bases). In germline, CDR1 is MNHEY, CDR2 SVGEGT. This CDR3 has 16 residues. Trimming took off 7 bases at V and 4 bases at J, with 23 bases between the two ends. The CDR3 spells CASTTTGLSRLYEQYF. The CDR3, as DNA: TGTGCCAGCACTACAACCGGACTGAGCAGGCTTTACGAGCAGTACTTC.

Concerning this clonotype itself: A much larger clone lies one base from this, so it may be a read error. The J gene is TRBJ2-7, the V gene TRBV2; 7 bases match TRBD1. CDR1 and CDR2 (germline): SNHLY, FYNNEI. The CDR3 loop spans 12 amino acids. The CDR3 coding sequence is TGTGACAGCAGGGACAGCTCCTACGAGCAGTACTTC. Translated, it gives CDSRDSSYEQYF.

J is TRBJ2-6 and V is TRBV4-2, with D perhaps matching TRBD2 (5 bases). Germline V lookup: CDR1 LGHNA, CDR2 YNFKEQ. The CDR3 has 16 amino acids. Trimming took off 2 bases at V and 8 bases at J, with 16 bases between the two ends. In DNA, the CDR3 is TGTGCCAGCAGCCAAAACGGGGTGGACTGGACCAACGTCCTGACTTTC. Translating gives CASSQNGVDWTNVLTF.

This rearrangement joins TRBV20-1 to TRBJ1-5, with D perhaps matching TRBD1 (6 bases). The length of the CDR3 is 14 residues. Germline V gene data show CDR1 as DFQATT and CDR2 as SNEGSKA (reference sequence). Trimming stripped 3 bases from V and 9 bases from J, with 18 bases between. DNA for the CDR3: TGCAGTGCTAGTCTGGGGGCCATCGGATGGCCCCAGCATTTT. This codes for CSASLGAIGWPQHF.

This chain connects TRBV9 to TRBJ2-4, with 8 bases that match TRBD1. Near its end, the DNA agrees better with TRBJ2-7, so the J call may be wrong. Germline assignment: CDR1 SGDLS and CDR2 YYNGEE. The CDR3 runs to 14 residues. The CDR3 sequence is CASSVEGQDYEQYF. The DNA of the CDR3 is TGTGCCAGCAGCGTAGAGGGACAGGACTACGAGCAGTACTTC.